This is a list of T cell receptor beta chains from one sample in a study of identical twins. In TCRdb, the 5' RACE reads were re-called with MiXCR into one record per CDR3 protein. Of a few hundred thousand distinct CDR3 sequences listed, 24% are singletons. The same data also contributed to another study, on T cells expressing NK-cell markers.

Sequenced sample: CD4+ T cells sorted from blood. These receptors originate from a woman younger than 35 in good health. The conserved cysteine and the conserved F or W are not part of the CDR3 here. Each record gives: clone size, V gene, J gene, CDR3 protein. Size is stated for part of the rows, as once, few or many counts, or as a class when the clone is expanded.

few	TRBV5-1	TRBJ2-1	ASSLEPGGYNEQF
-	TRBV5-1	TRBJ1-1	ASNSIGGSTEAF
-	TRBV7-2	TRBJ2-3	ASSFVDYSTDTQY
many	TRBV12-3/TRBV12-4	TRBJ2-3	ASSHRTDTQY
-	TRBV5-1	TRBJ1-2	ASSLQNSGGNYGYT
few	TRBV27	TRBJ2-3	ASSFRRVDPDTQY
-	TRBV10-3	TRBJ2-3	AIRAGQATDTQY
few	TRBV6-2/TRBV6-3	TRBJ2-5	ASRRTAQETQY
-	TRBV7-9	TRBJ2-7	ASSSIRTSVAYEQY
-	TRBV5-6	TRBJ2-7	ASSYERGLPATEQY
-	TRBV12-3/TRBV12-4	TRBJ2-1	ASSFPRNEQF
few	TRBV6-6	TRBJ2-4	ASGKNIQY
-	TRBV11-2	TRBJ2-1	ASRLLAGGSYNEQF
few	TRBV20-1	TRBJ2-7	SAPRRSETYEQY
-	TRBV7-2	TRBJ1-2	ASSPGAQGYGYT
-	TRBV12-3/TRBV12-4	TRBJ1-1	ASSSTGGPRKAF
-	TRBV20-1	TRBJ2-1	SARSVNNEQF